The sequence of this T cell receptor beta chain was determined in a study of control samples from healthy donors and cancer patients. Method: immunoSEQ multiplex PCR; TCRdb's copy keeps in-frame clones and lacks some. The table includes some 89,000 clones, over 75% detected once. The V gene's germline CDR1 is LGHNT and CDR2 FRNRAP. V dropped 2 bases and J dropped 4 bases, with 20 bases sitting between them. The CDR3 consists of 17 residues. The chain combines TRBV12-5 with TRBJ2-5, with TRBD2 as a possible D gene (5 bases). The specimen sequenced was blood. The origin of this receptor is a woman aged 40 to 50 in good health. CDR3 sequence reads: CASGLSLRALEGETQYF. Written as DNA, the CDR3 is TGTGCTAGTGGTTTGTCCCTCCGGGCCCTAGAGGGAGAGACCCAGTACTTC.